The clone carrying this T cell receptor beta chain was seen only a few times. Its target is not known. Per germline, CDR1 MNHNS and CDR2 SASEGT. The CDR3 has 16 amino acids. V lost 4 bases, J lost 4 bases, and 12 bases stayed unmatched. This record comes from a study of T cell repertoires in cytomegalovirus infection. Overall study: Indications came from public TCR beta signatures; they pointed to CMV infection and to a matching HLA type.

One entry per CDR3 protein, called by TCRdb with MiXCR from the reads. This table holds approximately 340,000 distinct CDR3 sequences, 29% found once. Study-wide results and caveats: Accumulated public TCR beta family frequency recognized individuals carrying CMV together with the relevant HLA. What dominated the ex vivo response were HLA-C-restricted CMV-specific TCR beta clonotypes.

The chain employs TRBV6-1 and TRBJ1-2, with 7 bases lining up with TRBD1. The specimen comprised cultured PBMCs, sampled from culture after CMV antigen stimulation. The origin of this receptor is a human donor in good health (CMV status not recorded). Some clones in this sample may be carry-over from other donors' samples. CDR3 loop: CASSARTGTVIYGYTF. In DNA form, the CDR3 reads TGTGCCAGCAGTGCTAGAACCGGGACAGTTATCTATGGCTACACCTTC.